What follows describes a single T cell receptor (beta chain). Its cognate antigen has yet to be identified. A much larger clonotype is one base distant, so this may be a read error. The same CDR3 is also encoded by other DNA sequences in this sample. Library preparation employed the immunoSEQ multiplex PCR assay. The multiplex PCR relied on a mix of 60 forward primers for TCR Vbeta segments and 13 reverse primers for TCR Jbeta segments. A multiplex PCR assay on genomic DNA amplified the CDR3 region of rearranged TCR beta genes. Amplified TCR beta libraries were sequenced as 87-base-pair reads on the Illumina HiSeq System. Concerning the study's data processing: A later analysis tallied approximately 87 million unique TCR beta chains across the 666 repertoires, and roughly 11 million of those chains were shared by two or more donors. Raw reads were error-corrected and collapsed into unique sequences by a nearest-neighbor algorithm in which closely related sequences were merged to remove PCR and sequencing errors. Alignment of CDR3 sequences to IMGT reference sequences was used to assign V, D and J gene segments. For a sequence to be retained, a match of at least six nucleotides to both a V gene segment and a J gene segment was required. Rearrangements were classified as productive when the CDR3 lacked stop codons and remained in frame with V and J, and all other rearrangements were classified as non-productive. CDR3 was defined according to IMGT convention as the region running from the second conserved V-encoded cysteine to the conserved J-encoded phenylalanine. The earlier analysis of a few hundred of the donors excluded sequences that lacked an unambiguous match to a single V gene segment. An earlier analysis of roughly 590 of the donors called V segments functional above 56.7% productive rearrangements and segregating when the between-donor standard deviation exceeded 5%. A statistical classification framework was developed to diagnose cytomegalovirus status using the catalog of TCR beta chain sequences. A later analysis assigned V and J genes by comparing TCR nucleotide sequences with IMGT/GENE-DB human TR gene sequences. The TCRdist pipeline was used in a later analysis to assign CDR3 sequences and most-parsimonious VDJ recombination scenarios. In a later analysis, each TCR beta chain was defined by its CDR3 amino acid sequence together with its V-gene family, and reads lacking a unique V-gene family were excluded. A later analysis removed 592 highly shared, low-generation-probability nucleotide sequences to deal with suspected cross-contamination and a sequencing artifact. A later analysis calculated a clonal expansion index for each public chain from normalized within-repertoire ranks of inferred template counts. Generation probabilities in a later analysis came from a VDJ recombination model fitted to out-of-frame rearrangements, and those results were checked against IGoR. In a later analysis, hypergeometric tests were used to score TCR-TCR, TCR-HLA and TCR-CMV co-occurrence, with a repertoire-size bias correction applied to TCR pairs. In a later analysis, false discovery rates were estimated by permuting HLA or CMV assignments 20 times. In a later analysis, co-occurring TCRs were grouped using DBSCAN, and TCRdist sequence similarity was added for clustering within HLA-allele-positive subsets. Repertoires with fewer than 30,000 or more than 120,000 public chains were left out of co-occurrence clustering, as were five repertoires with anomalous nucleotide sharing. As stored in TCRdb, this immuneACCESS dataset retains in-frame rearrangements with V and J assigned. A fraction of the clones does not appear; measured against another copy, unresolved V genes explain less than half of the discrepancy, and the remainder lacks a known reason. For V, J and clone size, that table is used; D and trimming come from the DNA. For this sample the table gives a few hundred thousand clones, of which 60% to 80% were detected only once. The ten most abundant clones make up less than 2% of the sample.

The entry originates in a study of cytomegalovirus exposure and HLA in healthy donors (dated by TCRdb to about 2017). Background for the entire study: An earlier analysis of 587 of the donors reported 276 Gb of sequence data and about 120 million unique TCR beta sequences obtained from about 200 million T cells. About five DR-DQ haplotypes were handled as single units for association and clustering, since linkage in the cohort was strong. An earlier analysis of several hundred of the donors applied high-throughput TCR beta sequencing to assess whether each TCR beta V gene segment acted as functional or pseudogenic. The T cell repertoires of about 700 subjects were profiled by immunosequencing and related to cytomegalovirus serostatus. To study patterns of TCR occurrence, a later analysis re-analyzed previously published TCR beta repertoires from 550 to 800 donors and added high-resolution HLA genotyping. HLA typing included class I and class II loci at four-digit resolution. Genome-wide SNP genotypes for about 65% of the 666 donors were used in a later genetic analysis, which treated that subset as a discovery cohort. Across some 400 genotyped donors of the cohort, an average of approximately 200,000 unique TCR beta nucleotide sequences per donor were sequenced, and 15% to 20% of those sequences were non-productive. Of the roughly 400 genotyped donors, less than 90% were placed in the genetic ancestry cluster associated with self-reported Caucasian donors. Alongside the repertoire data, information on donor age, sex, ethnicity and CMV serostatus was compiled. An early release that covered about 600 HLA-typed donors contained approximately 290 gigabases of sequencing data and tens of millions of unique TCR sequences. The aim of the study was to test whether cataloging public T cell receptors could identify signatures of past pathogen exposure. To predict cytomegalovirus infection status, the study brought together high-throughput TCR immunosequencing, statistical association of individual TCRs with disease status, and machine learning. The number of typed donors differed by locus: about 620-630 for A, B, C, DRB1 and DQB1; 500 to 550 for DQA1; 606 for DPA1; and roughly 450 for DPB1. The later analysis used no new phenotypic data to find candidate immune exposures, relying instead on TCR beta sequences and their occurrence across donors. All discovery cohort repertoires had been generated using a single sequencing platform. Besides the first cohort of around 700 subjects, a separate validation cohort made up of around 120 different subjects was used.

The investigation overall reported the following: Because HLA typing was missing for some donors at each locus, association tests included only the typed subset. In an earlier analysis of some 540 of the donors, most TCR beta V segments appeared in productive rearrangements about 87% or about 30% of the time, broadly matching IMGT annotations. Presence/absence analyses assumed roughly uniform sequencing depth across donors, an assumption that may not hold. A further reported finding was that TCR beta sequences accurately predicted the HLA-A and HLA-B alleles for most subjects in the first cohort. In a later genetic analysis, fewer N-insertions in productive TCRs were reported among donors in an Asian-associated ancestry cluster than the approximately 710-donor mean. In a later analysis, TCR association rates were found to vary across HLA loci, with the most associated TCRs seen for DRB1 alleles and the fewest for HLA-C alleles. In the study, some 160 TCR beta chains were listed as associated with cytomegalovirus. In a later genetic analysis, a missense DCLRE1C variant was associated with V-gene and J-gene trimming of TCR beta chains, and the association was replicated in an independent cohort. CMV serostatus was the only immune exposure information available for the cohort. A group of highly shared sequence variants was considered likely to be a technical artifact of the sequencing pipeline. Only TCR beta chains were sequenced in this cohort, and the absence of alpha or paired-chain data limited detectable features. Because the 87-base-pair reads could not distinguish some IMGT-functional V segments, including TRBV6-2 and TRBV6-3, those segments were excluded. When HLA alleles, especially DR and DQ, strongly co-occurred, TCR associations were difficult to assign to individual alleles. Specific HLA alleles were associated with about 17,000 TCR beta sequences at a false discovery rate of 0.05 in a later analysis. A few of the identified cytomegalovirus-associated TCR beta chains were confirmed in vitro to be specific for cytomegalovirus antigens. Correlated functional status among segregating V segments might be attributable to linkage disequilibrium, but an unknown experimental factor could not be ruled out. Because counts were too low, 15 to 20 rarely observed V segments, including chromosome 9 orphons, were excluded from the earlier analysis of roughly 580 of the donors. In both the original and validation cohorts, the classifier was reported to diagnose cytomegalovirus status with high specificity and sensitivity. Several of the top co-occurrence clusters appeared to be linked to parvovirus B19, influenza, CMV and Epstein-Barr virus, according to a later analysis. Most TCR sequences were seen in very few donors, while some public TCRs were found in many individuals. Most CMV-associated TCR beta chains appeared to be HLA-restricted in a later analysis, and the HLA associations seemed to be driven largely by CMV exposure. Compared with equally common non-associated chains, HLA-associated TCR beta chains in a later analysis were more clonally expanded and had lower generation probabilities. According to the authors, the approach could potentially be generalized to other disease states and immunological phenotypes.

In total, around 600 healthy bone marrow donors made up the cohort. At the time of sampling, every cohort member was nominally healthy, though immune exposures that went unrecorded were likely present. The donor was CMV seronegative and was included in the group of approximately 350 seronegative cohort members. Each donor provided a peripheral blood sample, and peripheral blood mononuclear cells were used for TCR beta sequencing. Genomic DNA was extracted from the blood cell samples with the Qiagen DNeasy Blood Extraction Kit. Taken from the germline V gene, the CDR1 and CDR2 loops are MNHEY and SVGAGI. Its CDR3 holds 15 amino acids, cysteine through phenylalanine. The kept DNA is CDR3 alone, 45 bases in frame from the first base. V lost 4 bases and J lost 4 bases, and the count of bases not matched to a germline gene is 5.

The sequenced sample was PBMCs. The rearrangement joined TRBV6-5 to TRBJ2-3, with 10 middle bases fitting TRBD2. The sequence was collected from a woman in her twenties or thirties in good health and CMV-seronegative. The DNA is as follows: TGTGCCAGCAGTTCCTTAGCGGGGGGACCAGATACGCAGTATTTT. This is translated as CASSSLAGGPDTQYF.